This T cell receptor beta chain was sequenced in a study of beta chain features in type 1 diabetes. About the research overall: Taken together, all samples contributed some 100 million examined sorted cells.

This clone was counted only a few times. No antigen is known for it. The study's findings and limits: Sequencing of cDNA might inflate the share of cells that strongly express TCR. Shorter TCRB CDR3s, moderately but significantly so, were found in Type 1 diabetes patients in all four CD4+ subsets.

Reverse transcription of all isolated RNA meant that expressed TCRB transcripts were sequenced. Here immunoSEQ multiplex PCR was the method, and the copy in TCRdb shows in-frame clones only, minus some. The sample consists of roughly 140,000 clones, approximately 52% of them appearing once. The receptor comes from a man aged 18 to 29 in good health. The source material was Tregs from blood.

CDR3 DNA: TGTGCCAGTAGTAGGGCGGGGGCCCGCAATGAGCAGTTCTTC. Translated: CASSRAGARNEQFF. The chain carries TRBV19 and TRBJ2-1; maybe TRBD2 (7 bases). CDR3 size: 14 residues. V lost 4 bases and J lost 6, with 13 bases in between. Germline assignment: CDR1 LNHDA and CDR2 SQIVND (reference sequence).